These 22 T cell receptor beta chains were sequenced from one sample in a study of metastatic and nonmetastatic thyroid tumors. TCRdb ran MiXCR on the PCR reads. The data contain around 38,000 clones, 28% of them seen just once; the ten biggest clones take up 9.5% to 10%. All patients were untreated before thyroid surgery. The specimen was blood. The receptors were gathered from a male donor with papillary thyroid cancer or a benign thyroid nodule (not recorded which). Some clones in this sample may be carry-over from other donors' samples.

This clone was seen more than once but under ten times. The CDR3 sequence: CASSYSSRNYGYTF. CDR3 bases: TGTGCCAGCAGTTACTCGAGTAGGAACTATGGCTACACCTTC. The chain couples TRBV6-6 to TRBJ1-2; D is ambiguous. The ends were cut back, 0 bases at V and 2 bases at J, with 7 bases in the middle. The germline gives CDR1 MNHNY, CDR2 SVGAGI (reference sequence). The CDR3 contains 14 residues.

By share, this clone ranks as medium-sized. This chain joins TRBV28 and TRBJ2-7; D not certain. This CDR3 spans 12 amino acids. The germline gives CDR1 MDHEN, CDR2 SYDVKM. Trimming left V 7 bases short and J 2 bases short, with 9 bases between. The CDR3 coding sequence is TGTGCCAGCAATCGCCTTACCTACGAGCAGTACTTC. Translating gives CASNRLTYEQYF.

This clone showed up many times. The genes are TRBV30 and TRBJ2-6; no firm D call. Germline CDR1 GTSNPN, CDR2 SVGIG (reference sequence). Between the trimmed V and J ends, which lost 5 bases and 0 bases, there was a span of 5 bases. This CDR3 is 13 amino acids long. CDR3 sequence reads: CAWCRSGANVLTF. For the CDR3, the DNA is TGTGCCTGGTGTCGCTCTGGGGCCAACGTCCTGACTTTC. Full variable domain (remainder filled in from reference TRBV30 and TRBJ2-6): SQTIHQWPATLVQPVGSPLSLECTVEGTSNPNLYWYRQAAGRGLQLLFYSVGIGQISSEVPQNLSASRPQDRQFILSSKKLLLSDSGFYLCAWCRSGANVLTFGAGSRLTVL.

Worth noting for this clone: The final CDR3 position lacks the conserved phenylalanine or tryptophan, pointing to a likely read error. The J gene is TRBJ2-1, the V gene TRBV6-1, with 8 bases identical to TRBD1. The germline gives CDR1 MNHNS, CDR2 SASEGT. Unmatched junction bases numbered 21, after V lost 4 bases and J lost 13 bases. This CDR3 is built from 17 residues. The CDR3 region is CASSGTVQGGAMSGQFS. CDR3 bases: TGTGCCAGCAGTGGAACCGTACAGGGGGGTGCAATGAGCGGCCAGTTCTCC.

The CDR3 reads CASSLQPGDGYTF. The CDR3 DNA reads as TGTGCCAGCAGTTTACAACCAGGGGATGGCTACACCTTC. The V call is TRBV12-3 or TRBV12-4, the J call TRBJ1-2; TRBD1 might be the D (6 bases). CDR3 length equals 13 residues. V was trimmed by 2 bases and J by 6 bases, leaving 10 bases between them.

This clone was observed a few times. The chain is built from TRBV2 and TRBJ2-7; 7 bases are shared with TRBD1. The length of the CDR3 is 13 residues. Germline V lookup: CDR1 SNHLY, CDR2 FYNNEI. V gave up 8 bases and J gave up 0 bases; unmatched junction bases: 4. The CDR3 loop reads CASSKGASYEQYF. DNA of the CDR3: TGTGCCAGCTCGAAGGGGGCCTCCTACGAGCAGTACTTC.

The genes are TRBV20-1 and TRBJ2-1; 8 nucleotides line up with TRBD2. Looked up from germline, CDR1 is DFQATT and CDR2 is SNEGSKA (reference sequence). V was pared by 3 bases and J by 13 bases, with 20 bases of the junction left unmatched. This CDR3 is 16 amino acids long. CDR3: CSARDPPAGDHNYQFF. The CDR3 DNA is TGCAGTGCTAGGGACCCCCCAGCGGGAGATCACAATTATCAGTTCTTC.

This clone was seen many times. For the CDR3, the DNA is TGTGCCAGCAGTGAGGGGGCGTTACCCGGGGAGCTGTTTTTT. It translates to CASSEGALPGELFF. The chain has TRBV28 and TRBJ2-2; 7 positions agree with TRBD1. Germline CDR1 reads MDHEN; CDR2 reads SYDVKM. CDR3 length equals 14 residues. The V and J ends lost 5 bases and 6 bases, in that order; junction bases with no gene match: 6.

This clone has ten or more counts. This may be a read error, as it is one base from a much larger clone. The CDR3 bases are TGTGCCGTCAGACCCGGGACTAGCGGGAGTTTTGGTGAGCAGTTCTTC. Its protein is CAVRPGTSGSFGEQFF. J is TRBJ2-1 and V is TRBV10-3; TRBD2 matches 14 bases. This CDR3 has 16 residues. CDR1 is ENHRY, CDR2 SYGVKD, per germline.

In this sample, this clone turned up many times. The chain combines TRBV28 with TRBJ1-5, with TRBD1 as a possible D gene (5 bases). This CDR3 contains 13 residues. Trimming pared 5 bases from V and 9 bases from J, leaving 14 bases between. Per germline, CDR1 MDHEN and CDR2 SYDVKM. In DNA form, the CDR3 reads TGTGCCAGCAGTGACCCCAGGGCCGGGCCCCAGCATTTT. Amino acids: CASSDPRAGPQHF. The full variable domain, in which reference TRBV28 and TRBJ1-5 provide the parts outside the CDR3, is DVKVTQSSRYLVKRTGEKVFLECVQDMDHENMFWYRQDPGLGLRLIYFSYDVKMKEKGDIPEGYSVSREKKERFSLILESASTNQTSMYLCASSDPRAGPQHFGDGTRLSIL.

This clone was recorded once. One end of the junction varies from germline; a read error may be responsible. The rearrangement uses TRBV7-8 and TRBJ2-1; possibly TRBD2 for D (6 bases). In germline, CDR1 is SGHVS, CDR2 FQNEAQ. The CDR3 sequence is 13 residues long. This chain's CDR3 is CASSLAQTSRSIF. The CDR3 bases are TGTGCCAGCAGCTTAGCCCAGACTAGTAGGTCCATCTTC. Looking up the rest from reference TRBV7-8 and TRBJ2-1 gives the full variable domain: GAGVSQSPRYKVAKRGQDVALRCDPISGHVSLFWYQQALGQGPEFLTYFQNEAQLDKSGLPSDRFFAERPEGSVSTLKIQRTQQEDSAVYLCASSLAQTSRSIFGPGTRLTVL.

This clone has more than one count but fewer than ten. A much larger clone is a single base away; this may be a read error. The rearrangement links TRBV6-1 to TRBJ1-6, with D possibly matching TRBD1 (6 bases). The CDR3 consists of 17 residues. V was cut by 6 bases and J by 7 bases, with 22 bases left in between. CDR1 is MNHNS, CDR2 SASEGT, per germline. CDR3 amino acids: CASSQRGWGPGNSPLHF. The DNA of the CDR3 is TGTGCCAGCAGCCAAAGGGGGTGGGGGCCGGGGAATTCACCCCTCCACTTT.

This clone turned up a few times. The chain uses TRBV14 and TRBJ1-3; D call uncertain. V was shortened by 1 base and J by 2 bases, with 12 bases between the two germline ends. The CDR3 has 16 residues. The V gene's germline CDR1 is SGHDN and CDR2 FVKESK. The CDR3 region has the DNA TGTGCCAGCAGCCAAGGCATAGCGAATCCTGGAAACACCATATATTTT. It translates to CASSQGIANPGNTIYF.

This clone occurred a few times. The chain has TRBV12-3 or TRBV12-4 and TRBJ1-5; D call uncertain. V was clipped by 8 bases and J by 6 bases, with 11 bases between them. The CDR3 has 12 residues. CDR3 nucleotides: TGTGCCAGCTGTGAGTTACCTCAGCCCCAGCATTTT. Translating gives CASCELPQPQHF.

This clone was counted many times. The V and J genes are TRBV7-9 and TRBJ2-3; maybe TRBD2 (5 bases). V was pared by 10 bases and J by 4 bases, with 21 bases between. CDR3 length equals 15 residues. The V gene's germline CDR1 is SEHNR and CDR2 FQNEAQ (reference sequence). CDR3 in amino acids: CAIPPLEAVADTQYF. CDR3 coding DNA: TGTGCCATTCCCCCGCTGGAGGCGGTGGCAGATACGCAGTATTTT.

This clone was seen ten or more times. CDR3: CSARTGGDYNEQFF. In DNA, the CDR3 is TGCAGTGCCAGGACCGGGGGCGACTACAATGAGCAGTTCTTC. The rearrangement links TRBV20-1 to TRBJ2-1, with D perhaps given as TRBD1 or TRBD2 (6 bases each). The length of the CDR3 is 14 residues. Germline CDR1 and CDR2: DFQATT and SNEGSKA (reference sequence). Between the trimmed V and J ends, which lost 6 bases and 3 bases, there was a span of 15 bases.

The table lists this clone with many counts. Given a much more abundant clone one base away, this may be a read error. This same CDR3 is encoded by further DNA sequences in the sample. J is TRBJ1-2 and V is TRBV5-1; D unclear. The CDR3 covers 15 residues. The V end lost 4 bases, the J end lost 2 bases, and 15 bases lay between the germline ends. CDR1 is SGHRS and CDR2 is YFSETQ in the germline V gene. The CDR3 spells CASSLSSGRNYGYTF. CDR3 nucleotide sequence: TGCGCCAGCAGCCTGTCCAGTGGCAGGAACTATGGCTACACCTTC.

Sample share makes this clone medium-sized. CDR3 DNA: TGTGCCAGCAGCTGCAGTATATATGCGGGCTACACCTTC. Protein: CASSCSIYAGYTF. The V gene is TRBV28, the J gene TRBJ1-2; D is uncertain. Per the germline V gene, CDR1 is MDHEN and CDR2 is SYDVKM. The V gene lost 6 bases and the J gene lost 8 bases, with 16 bases spanning the gap. The CDR3 extends over 13 amino acids.

This clone was detected a few times. One base away lies a much larger clone, so this may be a sequencing read error. The sample contains more than one DNA sequence encoding this CDR3. The J gene is TRBJ2-3, the V gene TRBV14; TRBD2 agrees at 9 bases. This CDR3 has 17 residues. Germline V lookup: CDR1 SGHDN, CDR2 FVKESK. The CDR3 reads CASSQVAGATSTDTQYF. The DNA for the CDR3 is TGTGCCAGTAGCCAGGTAGCGGGAGCCACTAGCACAGATACGCAGTATTTT.

This clone has a count of ten or more. Other nucleotide sequences in the sample specify the same CDR3. The chain couples TRBV10-3 to TRBJ2-1; D may be TRBD1 (6 bases). Trimming stripped 8 bases from V and 3 bases from J, with 14 bases between. Germline CDR1 and CDR2: ENHRY and SYGVKD. The CDR3 length is 14 residues. CDR3 in amino acids: CAISGAGVYNEQFF. As DNA, the CDR3 is TGTGCCATCTCAGGGGCTGGGGTCTACAATGAGCAGTTCTTC.

This clone was detected a few times. Possible read error: a much larger clone is one base away. The chain couples TRBV6-6 to TRBJ1-5; D gene unclear. Between the trimmed V and J ends, which lost 0 bases and 11 bases, there was a span of 11 bases. Germline V gives CDR1 MNHNY, CDR2 SVGAGI (reference sequence). CDR3 length equals 13 residues. CDR3 amino acids: CASSYSRRSAQHF. CDR3 nucleotide sequence: TGTGCCAGCAGTTACTCGAGGAGGTCCGCCCAGCATTTT.

This clone occurred a few times. V and J are TRBV6-4 and TRBJ2-3, with a possible D match to TRBD2 (6 bases). The length of the CDR3 is 13 residues. Deletions cut 5 bases from V and 3 bases from J, with 9 bases between. The germline V gene encodes CDR1 MRHNA and CDR2 SNTAGT. CDR3 DNA: TGTGCCAGCAGTATCGGGAGTACAGATACGCAGTATTTT. Its translation is CASSIGSTDTQYF.